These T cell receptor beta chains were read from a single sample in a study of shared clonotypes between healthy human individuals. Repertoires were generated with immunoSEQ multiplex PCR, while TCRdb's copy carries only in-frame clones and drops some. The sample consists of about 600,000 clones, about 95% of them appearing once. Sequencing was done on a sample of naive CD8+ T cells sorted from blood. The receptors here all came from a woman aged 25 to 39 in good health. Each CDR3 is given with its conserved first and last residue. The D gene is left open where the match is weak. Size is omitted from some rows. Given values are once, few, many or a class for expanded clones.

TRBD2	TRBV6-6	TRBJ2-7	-	TGTGCCAGCATCGGGACTAGCGGGAGGAGGGACGAGCAGTACTTC	CASIGTSGRRDEQYF
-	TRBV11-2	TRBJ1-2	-	TGTGCCAGCAGCTTGTCGGGCCCGAGTAAGAATGGCTACACCTTC	CASSLSGPSKNGYTF
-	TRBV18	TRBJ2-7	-	TGTGCCAGCTCACCACCGGAACGGGCACCCGACTACGAGCAGTACTTC	CASSPPERAPDYEQYF
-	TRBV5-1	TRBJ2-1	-	TGCGCCAGCAGCTTGGGCCCCTGGACCTCGAAGAACAATGAGCAGTTCTTC	CASSLGPWTSKNNEQFF
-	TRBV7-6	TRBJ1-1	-	TGTGCCAGCAGCTGGGGTTCAGGTACTGAAGCTTTCTTT	CASSWGSGTEAFF
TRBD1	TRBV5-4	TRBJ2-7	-	TGTGCCAGCAGCTTGAGGGACAGTACCTACGAGCAGTACTTC	CASSLRDSTYEQYF
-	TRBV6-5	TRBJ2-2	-	TGTGCCAGCCACTTCGGCGGGGAGCTGTTTTTT	CASHFGGELFF
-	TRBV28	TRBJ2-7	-	TGTTCCGCGACCCCCAGCAGCGACTACGAGCAGTACTTC	CSATPSSDYEQYF
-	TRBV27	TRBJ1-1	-	TGTGCCAGCAGTTCTGGGGCTTTGAACACTGAAGCTTTCTTT	CASSSGALNTEAFF
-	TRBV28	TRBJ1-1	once	TGTGCCAGCAGTTTATATTTCACTGAAGCTTTCTTT	CASSLYFTEAFF
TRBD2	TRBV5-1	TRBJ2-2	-	TGCGCCAGCAGCGCAACTAGCGCCACCGGGGAGCTGTTTTTT	CASSATSATGELFF
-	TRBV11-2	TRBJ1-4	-	TGTGCCAGCAGCTTGACCCAAAGGGGGGAACTGTTTTTT	CASSLTQRGELFF
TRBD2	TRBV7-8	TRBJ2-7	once	TGTGCCAGCAGCTTAAGTGCGGGACTAGGGGTTTACGAGCAGTACTTC	CASSLSAGLGVYEQYF
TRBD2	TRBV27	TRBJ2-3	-	TGTGCCAGCAGTTTAGTAGCGGGAAACACAGATACGCAGTATTTT	CASSLVAGNTDTQYF
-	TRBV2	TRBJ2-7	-	TGTGCCAGCAGTGAACCAGAGTCAGCAATAGACTACGAGCAGTACTTC	CASSEPESAIDYEQYF
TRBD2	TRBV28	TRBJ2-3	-	TGTGCCAGCAGTGTAGCGGGAGGGCCAACAGATACGCAGTATTTT	CASSVAGGPTDTQYF
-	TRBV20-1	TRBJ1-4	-	TGCAGTGCTAGGAAGGATGAAAAACTGTTTTTT	CSARKDEKLFF
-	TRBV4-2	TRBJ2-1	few	TGTGCCAGCAGCGGTGAGGGCGACGAGCAGTTCTTC	CASSGEGDEQFF
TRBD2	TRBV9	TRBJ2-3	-	TGTGCCAGCAGCGCCCTAGCGGAGGACACAGATACGCAGTATTTT	CASSALAEDTDTQYF
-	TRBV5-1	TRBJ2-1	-	TGCGCCAGCAGCTTCGACAGTTACAATGAGCAGTTCTTC	CASSFDSYNEQFF
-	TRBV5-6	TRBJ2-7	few	TGTGCCAGCAGCCCTCTGGCTGGTGAGCAGTACTTC	CASSPLAGEQYF
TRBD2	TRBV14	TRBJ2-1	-	TGTGCCAGCACCCTAGCGGGGGACAATGAGCAGTTCTTC	CASTLAGDNEQFF
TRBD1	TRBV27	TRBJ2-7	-	TGTGCCAGCAGTATTAGACAGGGGAGGAACGAGCAGTACTTC	CASSIRQGRNEQYF
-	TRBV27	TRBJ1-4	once	TGTGCCAGCAGTTTCGGAGAAAAACTGTTTTTT	CASSFGEKLFF
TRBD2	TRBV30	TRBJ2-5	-	TGTGCCTGGAGTCACGGACTAGGGATTAAAGAGACCCAGTACTTC	CAWSHGLGIKETQYF
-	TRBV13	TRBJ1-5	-	TGTGCCAGCAGCTTAGGGCAGGGTCTCCAGCATTTT	CASSLGQGLQHF
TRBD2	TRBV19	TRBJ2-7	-	TGTGCCAGTAGTATTTTTGGGCTAGCGGAAACCTACGAGCAGTACTTC	CASSIFGLAETYEQYF